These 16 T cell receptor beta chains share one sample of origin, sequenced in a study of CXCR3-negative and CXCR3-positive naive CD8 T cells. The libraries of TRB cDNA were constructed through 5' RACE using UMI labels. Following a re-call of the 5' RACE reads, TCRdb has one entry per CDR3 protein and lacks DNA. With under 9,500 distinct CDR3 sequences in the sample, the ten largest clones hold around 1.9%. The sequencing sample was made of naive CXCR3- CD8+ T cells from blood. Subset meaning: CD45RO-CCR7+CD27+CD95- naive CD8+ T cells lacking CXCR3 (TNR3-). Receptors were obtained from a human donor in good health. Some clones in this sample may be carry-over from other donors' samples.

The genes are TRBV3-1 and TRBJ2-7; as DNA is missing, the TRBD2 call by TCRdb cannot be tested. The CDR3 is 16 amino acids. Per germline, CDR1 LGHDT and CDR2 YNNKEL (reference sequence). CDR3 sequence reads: CASSFSPGLAVYEQYF.

The CDR3: CASSPDYPSYEQYF. V is TRBV3-1 and J is TRBJ2-7; TCRdb's D gene call, TRBD2, goes unchecked for lack of DNA. Germline lookup yields CDR1 LGHDT and CDR2 YNNKEL (reference sequence). The CDR3 extends over 14 amino acids.

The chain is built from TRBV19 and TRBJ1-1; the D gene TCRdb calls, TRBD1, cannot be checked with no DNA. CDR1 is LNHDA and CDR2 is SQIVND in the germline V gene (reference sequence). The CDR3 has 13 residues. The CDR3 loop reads CASSFGQGDRAFF.

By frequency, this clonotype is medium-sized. CDR3 region: CSVATSGSSYEQYF. The chain recombines TRBV29-1 with TRBJ2-7; there is no DNA to check the TCRdb D call of TRBD2. CDR1 and CDR2 from the germline V gene are SQVTM and ANQGSEA. The CDR3 runs 14 residues.

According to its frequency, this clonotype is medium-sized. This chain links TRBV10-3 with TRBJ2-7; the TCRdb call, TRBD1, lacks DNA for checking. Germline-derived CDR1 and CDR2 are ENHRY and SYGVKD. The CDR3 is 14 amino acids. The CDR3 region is CAISGRTGEHEQYF.

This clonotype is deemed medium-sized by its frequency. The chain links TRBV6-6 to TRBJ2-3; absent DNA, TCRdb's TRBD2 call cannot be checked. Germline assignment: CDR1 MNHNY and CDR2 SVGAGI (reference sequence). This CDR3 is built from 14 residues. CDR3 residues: CASSYAGGTDTQYF.

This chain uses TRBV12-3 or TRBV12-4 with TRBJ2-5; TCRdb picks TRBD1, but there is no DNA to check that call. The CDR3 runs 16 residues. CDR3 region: CASSSSATPEQETQYF.

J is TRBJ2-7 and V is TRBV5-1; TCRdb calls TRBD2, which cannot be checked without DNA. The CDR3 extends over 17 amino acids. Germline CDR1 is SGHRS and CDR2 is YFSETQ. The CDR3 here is CASSPPHIAGPAYEQYF.

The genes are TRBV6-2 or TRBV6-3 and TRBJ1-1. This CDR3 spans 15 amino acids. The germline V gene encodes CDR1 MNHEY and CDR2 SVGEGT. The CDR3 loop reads CASSYSAEAGTEAFF.

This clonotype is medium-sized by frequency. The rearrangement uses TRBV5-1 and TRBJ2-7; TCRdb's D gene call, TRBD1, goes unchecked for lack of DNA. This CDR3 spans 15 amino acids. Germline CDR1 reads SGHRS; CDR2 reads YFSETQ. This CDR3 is CASSLELSPIYEQYF.

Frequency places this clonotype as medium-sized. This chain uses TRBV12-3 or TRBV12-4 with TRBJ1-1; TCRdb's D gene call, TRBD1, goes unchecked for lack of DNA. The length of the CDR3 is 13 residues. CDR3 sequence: CASTFQGGGEAFF.

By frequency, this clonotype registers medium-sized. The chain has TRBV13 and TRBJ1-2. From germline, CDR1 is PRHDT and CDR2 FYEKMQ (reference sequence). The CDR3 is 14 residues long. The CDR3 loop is CASSFRGSDYGYTF.

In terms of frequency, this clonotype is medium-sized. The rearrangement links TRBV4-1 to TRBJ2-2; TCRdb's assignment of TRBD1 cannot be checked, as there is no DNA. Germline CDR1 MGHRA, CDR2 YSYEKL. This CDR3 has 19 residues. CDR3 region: CASSQDAPTQGGNTGELFF.

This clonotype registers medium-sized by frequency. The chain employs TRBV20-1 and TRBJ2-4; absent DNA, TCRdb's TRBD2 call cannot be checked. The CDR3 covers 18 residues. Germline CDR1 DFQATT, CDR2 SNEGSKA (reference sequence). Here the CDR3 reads CSARDSPLGGPSKNIQYF.

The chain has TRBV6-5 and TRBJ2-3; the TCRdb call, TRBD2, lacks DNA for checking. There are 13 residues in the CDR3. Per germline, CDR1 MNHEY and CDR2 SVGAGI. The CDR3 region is CASSTSGPDTQYF.

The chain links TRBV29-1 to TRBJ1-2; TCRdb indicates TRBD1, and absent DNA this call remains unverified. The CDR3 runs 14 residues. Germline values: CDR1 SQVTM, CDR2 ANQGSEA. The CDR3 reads CSVEALGGGRGYTF.